The 23 T cell receptor beta chains given below trace back to one sample, sequenced in a study of metastatic and nonmetastatic thyroid tumors. No patient had received any treatment before thyroid surgery. TCRdb reassembled clones from the PCR reads with MiXCR. Here the sample spans 15,000 or so clones, roughly 3.5% being singletons. Sequencing was carried out using tumor tissue. All receptors derive from a female donor with papillary thyroid cancer or a benign thyroid nodule (not recorded which). Some clones in this sample may be carry-over from other donors' samples.

This clone was counted between two and nine times. The chain joins TRBV20-1 to TRBJ1-1; D perhaps matches TRBD1 (5 bases). Trimming took off 3 bases at V and 2 bases at J, with 22 bases between the two ends. This CDR3 region has 17 residues. Germline lookup yields CDR1 DFQATT and CDR2 SNEGSKA (reference sequence). The CDR3 reads CSASDLLGDPSNTEAFF. In DNA, the CDR3 is TGCAGTGCTAGTGATCTCTTGGGGGACCCCTCAAACACTGAAGCTTTCTTT.

The table lists this clone with many counts. The V call is TRBV2, the J call TRBJ1-4; weak D call: TRBD1 (5 bases). The length of the CDR3 is 14 residues. Germline CDR1 reads SNHLY; CDR2 reads FYNNEI. Trimming stripped 6 bases from V and 8 bases from J, with 16 bases between. The CDR3 bases are TGTGCCAGCAGAGAACAGGTCTCTAGCGAAAAACTGTTTTTT. Residues: CASREQVSSEKLFF.

This clone has only a few counts. The chain carries TRBV7-2 and TRBJ2-7, with 7 bases that match TRBD1. Germline CDR1 and CDR2: SGHTA and FQGNSA. This CDR3 is 15 amino acids long. Trimming took 1 base from V and 5 from J; bases not matched to a gene: 8. This chain's CDR3 is CASSLEGRGWNEQYF. CDR3 nucleotides: TGTGCCAGCAGCTTAGAAGGCAGGGGGTGGAACGAGCAGTACTTC.

This clone has a handful of counts. The junction departs from the called germline gene at one end, perhaps through a read error. The chain links TRBV12-3 or TRBV12-4 to TRBJ1-3; D may be TRBD1 (5 bases). This CDR3 spans 14 amino acids. This CDR3 is CSSRRGHSGNTIYF. CDR3 nucleotides: TGTTCCAGCAGGCGGGGCCACTCTGGAAACACCATATATTTT.

This clone was counted a few times. The chain couples TRBV11-2 to TRBJ2-1; D unclear. The V gene's germline CDR1 is SGHAT and CDR2 FQNNGV. V was cut by 1 base and J by 5 bases, with 12 bases left in between. CDR3 size: 15 residues. This CDR3 is CASSLAGPLDNEQFF. In DNA, the CDR3 is TGTGCCAGCAGCTTAGCCGGACCCCTCGACAATGAGCAGTTCTTC.

This clone was seen many times. The chain couples TRBV4-1 to TRBJ2-7; D might be TRBD1 or TRBD2, each matching 5 bases. Germline CDR1 is MGHRA and CDR2 is YSYEKL. V was trimmed by 1 base and J by 5 bases, leaving 18 bases between them. The CDR3 covers 16 residues. Here the CDR3 DNA reads TGCGCCAGCAGCCAAGGGGGGTGGCAGGGTAGCGACGAGCAGTACTTC. This translates into CASSQGGWQGSDEQYF.

This clone was counted only a few times. V gene TRBV6-2 or TRBV6-3 combines with J gene TRBJ2-1; 9 bases match TRBD2. V trimming: 2 bases; J trimming: 1 base; junction bases outside the gene matches: 3. There are 16 residues in the CDR3. CDR1 and CDR2 (germline): MNHEY, SVGEGT. The CDR3 DNA reads as TGTGCCAGCAGTTACCATGCGGGAGGGTCCTACAATGAGCAGTTCTTC. It translates to CASSYHAGGSYNEQFF.

Worth noting for this clone: Within the sample, other DNA sequences also encode this same CDR3. The CDR3 sequence: CASSESGQGRETQYF. The CDR3 nucleotides are TGTGCCAGCAGTGAATCGGGACAGGGCCGAGAGACCCAGTACTTC. This sequence joins TRBV6-1 and TRBJ2-5; 9 positions agree with TRBD1. The CDR3 totals 15 residues. J gave up 4 bases and V 2 bases, and 5 bases lay outside the gene matches. Germline CDR1 reads MNHNS; CDR2 reads SASEGT.

This clone was recorded a few times. This sequence joins TRBV30 and TRBJ1-2, with 7 bases matching TRBD1. Germline V gene sequence: CDR1 GTSNPN, CDR2 SVGIG (reference sequence). This CDR3 is 14 amino acids long. V shed 3 bases, J shed 2 bases, and the junction held 6 bases outside the gene matches. The CDR3 region is CAWRRGQRNYGYTF. The CDR3, as DNA: TGTGCCTGGAGGAGGGGACAGAGAAACTATGGCTACACCTTC.

This rearrangement joins TRBV6-1 to TRBJ1-2; D gene ambiguous. V shed 5 bases and J shed 4 bases, with 8 bases lying between them. Germline V lookup: CDR1 MNHNS, CDR2 SASEGT. The CDR3 totals 12 residues. For the CDR3, the DNA is TGTGCCAGCAGTCCCGACGGCTATGGCTACACCTTC. Translation: CASSPDGYGYTF.

The CDR3, as DNA: TGTGCCAGCGCAGAGGGACCTCGGGACTACGAGCAGTACTTC. Translated, it gives CASAEGPRDYEQYF. The chain links TRBV6-2 or TRBV6-3 to TRBJ2-7; D assignment may be TRBD1 or TRBD2 (5 bases each). The CDR3 contains 14 residues. Germline assignment: CDR1 MNHEY and CDR2 SVGEGT. Trimming shortened V by 8 bases and J by 3 bases, and 17 bases separated the two germline ends.

The sample holds a few counts of this clone. The chain couples TRBV24-1 to TRBJ2-5, with 8 bases identical to TRBD1. J lost 5 bases, V lost 2 bases, and 12 bases had no gene match. CDR1 is KGHDR, CDR2 SFDVKD, per germline. The length of the CDR3 is 17 residues. CDR3 sequence reads: CATSDWGDRRNRETQYF. The CDR3 DNA reads as TGTGCCACCAGTGATTGGGGGGACAGGCGGAATAGGGAGACCCAGTACTTC.

A few counts support this clone. The gene calls are TRBV6-4 and TRBJ2-3; D uncertain. The germline CDR1 and CDR2 sequences are MRHNA and SNTAGT. Trimming shortened V by 2 bases and J by 0 bases, and 3 bases separated the two germline ends. The CDR3 has 13 amino acids. The CDR3 here is CASSDGSTDTQYF. Here the CDR3 DNA reads TGTGCCAGCAGTGACGGGAGCACAGATACGCAGTATTTT.

This sequence joins TRBV10-3 and TRBJ2-3, with 9 bases identical to TRBD2. Germline values: CDR1 ENHRY, CDR2 SYGVKD. Trimming cost V 10 bases and J 2 bases; bases outside gene matches: 7. The CDR3 length is 14 residues. Written as DNA, the CDR3 is TGTGCCACTCAAGCGGGAGGACCCACAGATACGCAGTATTTT. It specifies CATQAGGPTDTQYF.

The rearrangement links TRBV9 to TRBJ2-1; D gene uncertain. This CDR3 is 16 amino acids long. V was pared by 3 bases and J by 0 bases, with 13 bases between. CDR1 is SGDLS and CDR2 is YYNGEE in the germline V gene. CDR3 sequence (DNA): TGTGCCAGCAGCGGCTCCCATACGAGCTCCTACAATGAGCAGTTCTTC. This translates into CASSGSHTSSYNEQFF.

V and J are TRBV20-1 and TRBJ2-1; TRBD2 is a possible D gene (6 bases). The CDR3 loop spans 14 amino acids. V was clipped by 0 bases and J by 3 bases, with 9 bases between them. Germline CDR1 DFQATT, CDR2 SNEGSKA (reference sequence). The CDR3 nucleotides read TGCAGTGCTAGAGAGCCAGCGGGCTACAATGAGCAGTTCTTC. Translated: CSAREPAGYNEQFF.

The sample holds a few counts of this clone. The junction shows a germline mismatch at one end, possibly a read error. The V gene is TRBV6-1, the J gene TRBJ2-2; 7 bases match TRBD2. Germline CDR1 and CDR2: MNHNS and SASEGT. This CDR3 is built from 16 residues. In DNA, the CDR3 is TGTGCCAGCAGTGACTCGGGACGAGCGGGGCCCGTGGAGCTATTTTTT. This sequence encodes CASSDSGRAGPVELFF.

This clone ranks as medium-sized. The chain links TRBV5-1 to TRBJ1-1; D is uncertain. Per germline, CDR1 SGHRS and CDR2 YFSETQ. Trimming removed 5 bases at V and 4 bases at J, with 6 bases between. The CDR3 contains 11 residues. The CDR3 reads CASRLSTEAFF. The CDR3 region has the DNA TGCGCCAGCAGACTTAGCACTGAAGCTTTCTTT.

In this sample, this clone turned up a few times. The chain uses TRBV27 and TRBJ1-2; tentatively, D is TRBD1 (5 bases). V lost 3 bases, J lost 1 base, and 6 bases lay in between. From germline, CDR1 is MNHEY and CDR2 SMNVEV (reference sequence). There are 13 residues in the CDR3. CDR3 in amino acids: CASSLRGNYGYTF. In nucleotides, the CDR3 is TGTGCCAGCAGTTTGAGGGGTAACTATGGCTACACCTTC.

This clone was seen a few times. J is TRBJ2-3 and V is TRBV27, with 7 bases identical to TRBD2. J was trimmed by 2 bases and V by 5 bases; bases with no gene match: 7. The CDR3 extends over 15 amino acids. The germline CDR1 and CDR2 sequences are MNHEY and SMNVEV (reference sequence). The CDR3: CASSRWEGYTDTQYF. The CDR3 DNA sequence: TGTGCCAGCAGTAGGTGGGAGGGGTACACAGATACGCAGTATTTT.

The CDR3 nucleotides read TGTGCCAGCTCGAGTAGCGGGGGTAATACGCAGTATTTT. This translates into CASSSSGGNTQYF. This rearrangement joins TRBV27 to TRBJ2-3; 9 bases are a match to TRBD2. The CDR3 length is 13 residues. CDR1 and CDR2 (germline): MNHEY, SMNVEV (reference sequence). V shed 8 bases, J shed 7 bases, and the junction held 7 bases outside the gene matches.

This clone came up a few times. The chain combines TRBV6-1 with TRBJ2-7; weak D call: TRBD2 (7 bases). The CDR3 length is 16 residues. The ends were cut back, 6 bases at V and 2 bases at J, with 20 bases in the middle. Per the germline V gene, CDR1 is MNHNS and CDR2 is SASEGT. The CDR3: CASRALGGEGAYEQYF. The CDR3 DNA sequence: TGTGCCAGCAGGGCACTAGGGGGGGAGGGCGCCTACGAGCAGTACTTC.

This chain uses TRBV11-2 with TRBJ1-3; no reliable D call. Germline V lookup: CDR1 SGHAT, CDR2 FQNNGV. The CDR3 consists of 13 residues. V lost 1 base to trimming and J lost 2 bases, with 3 bases between them. CDR3: CASSLGTGNTIYF. In DNA, the CDR3 is TGTGCCAGCAGCTTAGGCACTGGAAACACCATATATTTT.